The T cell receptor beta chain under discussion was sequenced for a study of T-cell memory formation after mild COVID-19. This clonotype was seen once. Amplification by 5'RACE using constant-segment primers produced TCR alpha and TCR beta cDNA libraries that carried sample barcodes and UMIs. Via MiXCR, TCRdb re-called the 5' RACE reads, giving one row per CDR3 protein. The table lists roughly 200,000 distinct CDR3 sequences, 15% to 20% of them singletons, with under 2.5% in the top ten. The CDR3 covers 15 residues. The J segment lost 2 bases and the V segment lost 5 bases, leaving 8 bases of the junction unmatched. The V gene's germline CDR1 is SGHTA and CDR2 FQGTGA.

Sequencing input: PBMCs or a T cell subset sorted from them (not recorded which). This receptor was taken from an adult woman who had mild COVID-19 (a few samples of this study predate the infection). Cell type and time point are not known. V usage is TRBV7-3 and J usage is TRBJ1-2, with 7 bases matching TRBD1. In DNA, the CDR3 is TGTGCCAGCAGCCAGACCGGACAGGACAACTATGGCTACACCTTC. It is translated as CASSQTGQDNYGYTF.